The 27 T cell receptor beta chains below come from one sample, sequenced in a study of blood T cell repertoires in COVID-19. The data were produced by immunoSEQ multiplex PCR, yet TCRdb's version contains in-frame clones alone and is incomplete. In the table there are about 59,000 clones, more than 75% of which are singletons. Sequencing was performed on peripheral blood. The receptors stem from an elderly man in a cohort sampled during active COVID-19.

This chain uses TRBV15 with TRBJ2-3, with TRBD2 identical over 8 bases. Germline V CDR1 and CDR2: LNHNV, YYDKDF (reference sequence). This CDR3 comprises 16 residues. Unmatched junction bases numbered 4, after V lost 1 base and J lost 1 base. CDR3: CATSRALAVGTDTQYF. In nucleotides, the CDR3 is TGTGCCACCAGCAGAGCACTAGCGGTAGGCACAGATACGCAGTATTTT.

This clone was seen only once. This chain uses TRBV4-1 with TRBJ2-5; 7 bases are shared with TRBD2. J lost 2 bases, V lost 0 bases, and 3 bases had no gene match. Looked up from germline, CDR1 is MGHRA and CDR2 is YSYEKL. The CDR3 totals 15 residues. CDR3 region: CASSQDGRGQETQYF. The CDR3 DNA reads as TGCGCCAGCAGCCAAGATGGGCGGGGGCAAGAGACCCAGTACTTC.

The chain employs TRBV5-1 and TRBJ2-5; D is ambiguous. Germline assignment: CDR1 SGHRS and CDR2 YFSETQ. This CDR3 has 16 amino acids. The germline V and J ends were trimmed by 4 bases and 2 bases, with 18 bases remaining between them. The CDR3 bases are TGCGCCAGCAGCAGGAGTGAATTAGAAACACAAGAGACCCAGTACTTC. It specifies CASSRSELETQETQYF.

The chain carries TRBV30 and TRBJ1-4; tentative D call: TRBD1 (6 bases). The CDR3 covers 13 residues. V shed 5 bases and J shed 4 bases, with 11 bases lying between them. CDR1 is GTSNPN and CDR2 is SVGIG in the germline V gene (reference sequence). Here the CDR3 DNA reads TGTGCCTGGTCTAGACAGGTTAATGAAAAACTGTTTTTT. Its protein is CAWSRQVNEKLFF. Combining the CDR3 with reference TRBV30 and TRBJ1-4 gives the whole variable domain SQTIHQWPATLVQPVGSPLSLECTVEGTSNPNLYWYRQAAGRGLQLLFYSVGIGQISSEVPQNLSASRPQDRQFILSSKKLLLSDSGFYLCAWSRQVNEKLFFGSGTQLSVL.

This chain connects TRBV27 to TRBJ2-7, with a weak D call TRBD1 (6 bases). The CDR3 length is 13 residues. Trimming pared 7 bases from V and 3 bases from J, leaving 13 bases between. Germline CDR1 and CDR2: MNHEY and SMNVEV (reference sequence). The chain's CDR3 is CASKEQGFYEQYF. In nucleotides, the CDR3 is TGTGCCAGCAAGGAACAGGGTTTCTACGAGCAGTACTTC.

The rearrangement uses TRBV5-1 and TRBJ2-5; 15 bases agree with TRBD2. Trimming removed 4 bases from V and 4 bases from J; junction bases left unmatched: 5. CDR3 length: 16 amino acids. CDR1 is SGHRS, CDR2 YFSETQ, per germline. DNA of the CDR3: TGCGCCAGCAGCCCGGGACTAGCGGGAGGCATAGAGACCCAGTACTTC. As protein: CASSPGLAGGIETQYF.

This sequence joins TRBV7-8 and TRBJ1-3, with D possibly TRBD1 on 5 matching bases. There are 15 residues in the CDR3. The V gene lost 7 bases and the J gene lost 4 bases, with 17 bases spanning the gap. Germline lookup yields CDR1 SGHVS and CDR2 FQNEAQ. In nucleotides, the CDR3 is TGTGCCAGCACCCGACAGCGCCCCATGGGAAACACCATATATTTT. Residues: CASTRQRPMGNTIYF.

The V call is TRBV7-2, the J call TRBJ2-2; TRBD2 matches at 12 bases. The CDR3 totals 17 residues. The germline V gene has CDR1 SGHTA and CDR2 FQGNSA. V trimming: 5 bases; J trimming: 2 bases; junction bases outside the gene matches: 6. As DNA, the CDR3 is TGTGCCAGCAGCCACACTAGCGGGGGGCCCAACACCGGGGAGCTGTTTTTT. As protein: CASSHTSGGPNTGELFF. The full variable domain, completed using reference TRBV7-2 and TRBJ2-2, is GAGVSQSPSNKVTEKGKDVELRCDPISGHTALYWYRQSLGQGLEFLIYFQGNSAPDKSGLPSDRFSAERTGGSVSTLTIQRTQQEDSAVYLCASSHTSGGPNTGELFFGEGSRLTVL.

This sequence joins TRBV5-1 and TRBJ1-1; tentatively, D is TRBD1 (5 bases). Trimming removed 4 bases at V and 4 bases at J, with 23 bases between. The CDR3 has 17 residues. Per the germline V gene, CDR1 is SGHRS and CDR2 is YFSETQ. In nucleotides, the CDR3 is TGCGCCAGCAGCGTTGGGGCGGGGGGTATTGGAGGCACTGAAGCTTTCTTT. It translates to CASSVGAGGIGGTEAFF.

The chain employs TRBV5-4 and TRBJ1-1; TRBD1 agrees at 11 bases. CDR3 length: 16 residues. V was pared by 3 bases and J by 2 bases, with 6 bases of the junction left unmatched. The germline gives CDR1 SGHNT, CDR2 YYREEE (reference sequence). The CDR3 DNA is TGTGCCAGCAGCTCCGGGACAGGGGGTGCTAACACTGAAGCTTTCTTT. It codes for CASSSGTGGANTEAFF. Full variable domain (outside the CDR3, taken from reference TRBV5-4 and TRBJ1-1): ETGVTQSPTHLIKTRGQQVTLRCSSQSGHNTVSWYQQALGQGPQFIFQYYREEENGRGNFPPRFSGLQFPNYSSELNVNALELDDSALYLCASSSGTGGANTEAFFGQGTRLTVV.

The rearrangement joins TRBV5-6 to TRBJ2-2, with D maybe TRBD1 (6 bases). V was clipped by 4 bases and J by 2 bases, with 21 bases between them. The germline CDR1 and CDR2 sequences are SGHDT and YYEEEE. The CDR3 sequence is 18 residues long. The CDR3 region is CASSLPLLRTDNTGELFF. The DNA for the CDR3 is TGTGCCAGCAGCCTCCCTCTGCTCCGGACAGACAACACCGGGGAGCTGTTTTTT.

In this sample, this clone turned up once. The chain is built from TRBV4-1 and TRBJ2-1; D is uncertain. CDR1 is MGHRA and CDR2 is YSYEKL in the germline V gene. V gave up 0 bases and J gave up 5 bases, with 8 bases separating them. The CDR3 has 14 residues. CDR3 region: CASSQERQNNEQFF. DNA for the CDR3: TGCGCCAGCAGCCAAGAAAGACAAAACAATGAGCAGTTCTTC.

This clone was seen more than once but under ten times. CDR3 nucleotide sequence: TGTGCCAGCACCCCCAGCGGAGCGCTCTACAATGAGCAGTTCTTC. This gives the protein CASTPSGALYNEQFF. The chain has TRBV21-1 and TRBJ2-1; TRBD2 is taken as the D call from the table, unchecked against the DNA. TRBV21-1 is deemed a pseudogene. The CDR3 length is 15 residues.

CDR3: CASSYGQGDNTF. Written as DNA, the CDR3 is TGCGCCAGCAGCTACGGACAGGGGGATAACACCTTC. The chain recombines TRBV5-1 with TRBJ1-2; TRBD1 aligns across 10 bases. Germline CDR1 is SGHRS and CDR2 is YFSETQ. The CDR3 covers 12 residues. V shed 3 bases, J shed 12 bases, and the junction held 5 bases outside the gene matches.

The chain is built from TRBV30 and TRBJ2-2; D remains ambiguous. Germline CDR1 GTSNPN, CDR2 SVGIG (reference sequence). The CDR3 has 13 residues. The V and J ends lost 3 bases and 2 bases respectively, with 7 bases between them. CDR3 bases: TGTGCCTGGAGCCTTACAAACACCGGGGAGCTGTTTTTT. It encodes CAWSLTNTGELFF.

This chain uses TRBV24-1 with TRBJ2-1; D is perhaps TRBD2 (5 bases). The CDR3 consists of 14 residues. Germline-derived CDR1 and CDR2 are KGHDR and SFDVKD. The germline V and J ends were trimmed by 5 bases and 3 bases, with 10 bases remaining between them. Here the CDR3 DNA reads TGTGCCACCAGTGCGGGAAGAGGCTACAATGAGCAGTTCTTC. This gives the protein CATSAGRGYNEQFF.

Here the CDR3 reads CASGEVNNSPLHF. The CDR3 bases are TGTGCCAGCGGGGAGGTAAATAATTCACCCCTCCACTTT. J is TRBJ1-6 and V is TRBV6-5; D not certain. This CDR3 is built from 13 residues. V gave up 8 bases and J gave up 5 bases, with 10 bases separating them. Per the germline V gene, CDR1 is MNHEY and CDR2 is SVGAGI.

The genes are TRBV7-2 and TRBJ2-1, with TRBD2 matching over 12 bases. With V trimmed by 6 bases and J by 2 bases, 2 bases remained unmatched. The CDR3 is 15 residues long. CDR1 is SGHTA, CDR2 FQGNSA, per germline. In DNA, the CDR3 is TGTGCCAGCAGTCCTAGCGGGGGGGCCTACAATGAGCAGTTCTTC. This codes for CASSPSGGAYNEQFF.

This chain connects TRBV5-1 to TRBJ1-2; possibly TRBD1 for D (6 bases). CDR1 and CDR2 from the germline V gene are SGHRS and YFSETQ. The CDR3 is 14 amino acids. The V gene lost 0 bases and the J gene lost 6 bases, with 12 bases spanning the gap. The CDR3 DNA reads TGCGCCAGCAGCTTGGCGGCGGGGGGCAATGGCTACACCTTC. It translates to CASSLAAGGNGYTF.

The chain has TRBV7-6 and TRBJ2-3, with 8 bases matching TRBD1. Unmatched junction bases numbered 7, after V lost 5 bases and J lost 0 bases. The CDR3 loop spans 16 amino acids. Germline CDR1 and CDR2: SGHVS and FNYEAQ. This chain's CDR3 is CASSPGQGSSTDTQYF. CDR3 in DNA: TGTGCCAGCAGCCCCGGACAGGGTTCTAGCACAGATACGCAGTATTTT.

The sample holds one count of this clone. This CDR3 is also generated by other DNA sequences in the sample. The genes are TRBV7-9 and TRBJ2-3, with D possibly being TRBD1 (5 bases). Per the germline V gene, CDR1 is SEHNR and CDR2 is FQNEAQ (reference sequence). Trimming removed 1 base from V and 2 bases from J, with 7 bases in between. This CDR3 is built from 14 residues. CDR3 in DNA: TGTGCCAGCAGCTTAGAGGGGTCCACAGATACGCAGTATTTT. It codes for CASSLEGSTDTQYF.

The rearrangement links TRBV6-5 to TRBJ2-7, with D hard to call. The V gene's germline CDR1 is MNHEY and CDR2 SVGAGI. The CDR3 sequence is 13 residues long. V dropped 5 bases and J dropped 2 bases, with 10 bases sitting between them. The CDR3 is CASSLTLAYEQYF. CDR3 in DNA: TGTGCCAGCAGTCTTACTTTAGCCTACGAGCAGTACTTC.

The V call is TRBV10-3, the J call TRBJ2-1; TRBD2 matches 14 bases. Unmatched junction bases numbered 13, after V lost 6 bases and J lost 6 bases. Germline loops: CDR1 ENHRY, CDR2 SYGVKD. This CDR3 comprises 18 residues. This CDR3 reads CAIRGLAGDTSSSNEQFF. CDR3 nucleotides: TGTGCCATCAGGGGACTAGCGGGAGACACTTCATCTTCCAATGAGCAGTTCTTC.

The chain couples TRBV4-1 to TRBJ2-5; 7 bases fit TRBD2. The germline V gene encodes CDR1 MGHRA and CDR2 YSYEKL. This CDR3 contains 15 residues. V was clipped by 3 bases and J by 1 base; unmatched bases: 5. The CDR3 nucleotides read TGCGCCAGCAGCCACCACGGGACTACCCAAGAGACCCAGTACTTC. This gives the protein CASSHHGTTQETQYF.

V and J are TRBV6-2 or TRBV6-3 and TRBJ2-2, with D hard to call. V lost 3 bases and J 5 bases, leaving 4 bases between the germline ends. Germline V gives CDR1 MNHEY, CDR2 SVGEGT. The CDR3 length is 12 residues. CDR3 amino acids: CASSYRTGELFF. CDR3 DNA: TGTGCCAGCAGTTATAGAACCGGGGAGCTGTTTTTT.

V and J are TRBV7-2 and TRBJ1-2; no clear D. Germline V lookup: CDR1 SGHTA, CDR2 FQGNSA. This CDR3 is 14 amino acids long. The germline V and J ends were trimmed by 2 bases and 2 bases, with 9 bases remaining between them. CDR3 amino acids: CASSLPVVNYGYTF. The CDR3, as DNA: TGTGCCAGCAGCTTACCCGTCGTAAACTATGGCTACACCTTC.

The J gene is TRBJ2-7, the V gene TRBV28; possibly TRBD1 for D (6 bases). The CDR3 extends over 12 amino acids. Germline assignment: CDR1 MDHEN and CDR2 SYDVKM. Between the trimmed V and J ends, which lost 8 bases and 1 base, there was a span of 9 bases. The CDR3 DNA reads as TGTGCCAGCCAACAGGGTTCCTACGAGCAGTACTTC. This translates into CASQQGSYEQYF.